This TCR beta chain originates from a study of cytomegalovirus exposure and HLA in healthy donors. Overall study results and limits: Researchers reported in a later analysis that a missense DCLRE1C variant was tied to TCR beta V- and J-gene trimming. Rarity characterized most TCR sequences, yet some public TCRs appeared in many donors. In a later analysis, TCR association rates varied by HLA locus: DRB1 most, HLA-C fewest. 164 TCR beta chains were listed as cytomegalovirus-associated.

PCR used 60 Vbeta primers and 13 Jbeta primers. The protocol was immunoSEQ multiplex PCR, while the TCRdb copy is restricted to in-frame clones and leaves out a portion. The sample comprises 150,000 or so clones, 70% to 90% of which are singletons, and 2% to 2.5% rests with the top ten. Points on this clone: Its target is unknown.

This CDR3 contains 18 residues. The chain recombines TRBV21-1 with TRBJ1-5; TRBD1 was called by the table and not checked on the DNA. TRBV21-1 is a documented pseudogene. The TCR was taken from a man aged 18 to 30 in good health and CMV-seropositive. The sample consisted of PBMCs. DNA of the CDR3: TGTGCCAGCAGCCGGACAGGGGTTAGGGGGTTGACACCATCGCCCCAGCATTTT. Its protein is CASSRTGVRGLTPSPQHF.